The 9 T cell receptor beta chains below come from one sample, sequenced in a study of blood T cell repertoires in COVID-19. The repertoire was sequenced with immunoSEQ multiplex PCR; TCRdb's copy has only in-frame clones and lacks some. The repertoire holds more than 85,000 clones, approximately 88% seen once, with 5.5% to 6.5% in the top ten. Sequences were obtained from peripheral blood. Source of these receptors: an older woman with acute or convalescent COVID-19.

The chain has TRBV27 and TRBJ2-1; TRBD2 matches at 8 bases. The germline V gene encodes CDR1 MNHEY and CDR2 SMNVEV (reference sequence). V shed 3 bases and J 9 bases; nucleotides not matched to a gene: 7. The CDR3 is 14 amino acids. The CDR3 region is CASSLGTSRAEQFF. The CDR3 DNA sequence: TGTGCCAGCAGTTTGGGGACTAGTCGAGCTGAGCAGTTCTTC.

The rearrangement links TRBV7-2 to TRBJ2-7; TRBD2 agrees at 7 bases. Losses at the gene ends were 1 base for V and 7 bases for J; bases not matched to a gene: 10. Germline V lookup: CDR1 SGHTA, CDR2 FQGNSA. The CDR3 spans 15 residues. The DNA for the CDR3 is TGTGCCAGCAGCTTAGTGGCGGGAGAACACACTGAGCAGTACTTC. This translates into CASSLVAGEHTEQYF.

The chain recombines TRBV28 with TRBJ1-1; 8 nucleotides align to TRBD1. V dropped 2 bases and J dropped 11; count of bases not matched to a gene: 10. CDR3 size: 14 residues. Germline CDR1 MDHEN, CDR2 SYDVKM. Here the CDR3 DNA reads TGTGCCAGCAGTTTAGTAACGAAGGACAGGGACGCTTTCTTT. The encoded protein is CASSLVTKDRDAFF.

In regard to this clone: This sample also contains other DNA sequences that code for the same CDR3. V and J are TRBV6-1 and TRBJ1-1, with 7 bases that match TRBD1. The CDR3 is made up of 14 amino acids. Trimming removed 3 bases from V and 2 bases from J; junction bases left unmatched: 3. Germline V gives CDR1 MNHNS, CDR2 SASEGT. This CDR3 reads CASSEGQQNTEAFF. CDR3 sequence (DNA): TGTGCCAGCAGTGAGGGACAGCAAAACACTGAAGCTTTCTTT.

This chain joins TRBV19 and TRBJ1-1, with a possible D match to TRBD1 (6 bases). Trimming took off 3 bases at V and 7 bases at J, with 18 bases between the two ends. Germline V gives CDR1 LNHDA, CDR2 SQIVND (reference sequence). This CDR3 comprises 15 residues. CDR3 coding DNA: TGTGCCAGTAGTATCCTCGCGACAGGCGAGGTTGAAGCTTTCTTT. It is translated as CASSILATGEVEAFF.

The chain links TRBV19 to TRBJ1-5, with 7 bases identical to TRBD1. Germline values: CDR1 LNHDA, CDR2 SQIVND (reference sequence). The V and J ends lost 6 bases and 0 bases, in that order; junction bases with no gene match: 8. The CDR3 runs 16 residues. The CDR3 bases are TGTGCCAGTAGACCGCCGGGACAGAATAGCAATCAGCCCCAGCATTTT. Translating it yields CASRPPGQNSNQPQHF.

The rearrangement uses TRBV6-2 or TRBV6-3 and TRBJ2-7; 12 bases agree with TRBD2. Germline V gene lookup returns CDR1 MNHEY and CDR2 SVGEGT. With 0 bases clipped from V and 4 bases from J, the junction kept 4 bases outside the gene matches. The CDR3 has 16 residues. The CDR3 is CASSYSGLAGIYEQYV. The CDR3 region has the DNA TGTGCCAGCAGTTACTCGGGACTAGCGGGTATTTACGAGCAGTACGTC.

The chain couples TRBV11-2 to TRBJ2-7; D not resolved. This CDR3 is 15 amino acids long. Between the trimmed V and J ends, which lost 7 bases and 5 bases, there was a span of 21 bases. Germline CDR1 SGHAT, CDR2 FQNNGV. The CDR3 DNA is TGTGCCAGCACCCTAGGCCCCCGATCTACGGACGAGCAGTACGTC. This translates into CASTLGPRSTDEQYV.

The rearrangement joins TRBV15 to TRBJ1-3; possible D gene TRBD1, 5 bases. The CDR3 is made up of 14 amino acids. CDR1 is LNHNV and CDR2 is YYDKDF in the germline V gene (reference sequence). Trimming stripped 6 bases from V and 0 bases from J, with 9 bases between. The CDR3 nucleotides read TGTGCCACCAGAACGACAGCCTCTGGAAACACCATATATTTT. Amino acid sequence: CATRTTASGNTIYF.